These T cell receptor beta chains were read from a single sample in a study of T-cell reconstitution after alpha-beta-depleted transplantation in children. Via MiXCR, TCRdb re-called the PCR reads, giving one row per CDR3 protein. This sample yields 360,000 or so distinct CDR3 sequences, of which 20% are seen a single time; 3% to 4% belongs to the top ten. The sample consisted of PBMCs from the stem cell graft donor, taken from the stem cell graft. Receptors were obtained from a human donor who donated a stem cell graft to a child with acute myeloid leukemia. The conserved cysteine and the conserved F or W are not part of the CDR3 here.

v_call cdr3_aa
TRBV24-1 ATSDSKETSSRYNEQF
TRBV12-3/TRBV12-4 ASSPTGFVKSNQPQH
TRBV12-3/TRBV12-4 ASSFTGGLSTDTQY
TRBV12-3/TRBV12-4 ASSSLAFSYEQY
TRBV5-1 ASSLDRSMNTEAF
TRBV6-1 ASTYRQVPDTQY
TRBV29-1 SVQGTGKEKLF
TRBV7-9 ASSSDEVTPLH
TRBV24-1 ATSDLPRANEQF
TRBV24-1 ATSVGTGHAGELF
TRBV12-3/TRBV12-4 ASSLGLASQY
TRBV5-1 ASTEEGANTGELF
TRBV11-2 ASSETSGSVQTQY
TRBV11-2 ASSLRTDTEAF
TRBV20-1 SARGTSLGLGEQY
TRBV7-2 ASSLVGRLGNEQF
TRBV24-1 ATSDSWGTGDSNEQF
TRBV20-1 SASPRAYNEQF
TRBV20-1 SAGAGYEQY
TRBV5-1 ASSLERDTQY
TRBV20-1 SARDLTSGRNEQF
TRBV5-1 ASSFGDRAGNEQF
TRBV15 ATSRGLDGVLAGVIGELF
TRBV12-3/TRBV12-4 ASSLDSGEGAGEQF
TRBV4-1 ASSQEGTVSYNEQF
TRBV5-1 ASRGTGGFYNEQF